The rows below give T cell receptor beta chains drawn from one sample of a study of T cell responses to AZD1222 COVID-19 vaccine. Sequencing used immunoSEQ multiplex PCR; TCRdb keeps in-frame clones, though not all of them. The top ten hold roughly 10% of the sample, which has 150,000 to 200,000 clones, 80% to 90% seen once. The sample in question was peripheral blood, obtained 28 days after the second AZD1222 dose. Source of these receptors: an adult who received the AZD1222 COVID-19 vaccine. CDR3s include the opening cysteine and the closing phenylalanine or tryptophan. The order of the fields is J gene, V gene, CDR3 protein.

TRBJ2-7	TRBV24-1	CATSDPRDNSYEQYF
TRBJ2-1	TRBV29-1	CSVLGLLSSYNEQFF
TRBJ1-4	TRBV30	CAWFDRGQEKLFF
TRBJ2-3	TRBV3-1/TRBV3-2	CASSQDRGPGGADGTQYF
TRBJ1-4	TRBV19	CASSGRTGVGDEKLFF
TRBJ1-6	TRBV6-1	CASSEARNSPLHF
TRBJ1-2	TRBV18	CASSPGQNYYGYTF
TRBJ2-2	TRBV5-1	CASSLQGADGELFF
TRBJ1-4	TRBV28	CASRGTGFEKLFF
TRBJ1-2	TRBV25-1	CASSEWNSQNYGYTF
TRBJ1-5	TRBV19	CASTKGRADQPQHF
TRBJ1-3	TRBV5-6	CASSLGDRDRNTIYF
TRBJ1-4	TRBV19	CASSPGRQRNNEKLFF
TRBJ1-2	TRBV19	CASSIYSRQGDRSNYGYTF
TRBJ1-6	TRBV5-6	CASSPFFYNSPLHF
TRBJ2-7	TRBV30	CAWSQGNYEQYF
TRBJ1-3	TRBV23-1	CASVEVSF
TRBJ2-4	TRBV7-9	CASSSRSGAKNIQYF
TRBJ1-1	TRBV5-1	CASSLDRVGEAFF
TRBJ1-4	TRBV5-1	CASSWGDREDEKLFF
TRBJ2-2	TRBV19	CASSSPRDSNTGELFF
TRBJ2-7	TRBV18	CASSLNPGQAASEQYF
TRBJ1-2	TRBV6-1	CASSERRGTYGYTF
TRBJ2-7	TRBV12-3/TRBV12-4	CASSATGAYEQYF
TRBJ2-5	TRBV4-2	CASSQVPTLAADQYF
TRBJ1-3	TRBV27	CASSPQGNGNTIYF
TRBJ2-5	TRBV19	CASSIDRVQGETQYF
TRBJ1-2	TRBV2	CASSDRDRGHSGYTF
TRBJ1-2	TRBV6-6	CASSYSRNYTF
TRBJ1-1	TRBV6-5	CASIRRTGDTEAFF
TRBJ2-3	TRBV7-8	CASSSEKYSTDTQYF
TRBJ1-6	TRBV5-1	CASSFEQGPYNSPLHF
TRBJ2-3	TRBV29-1	CSVASTDTQYF
TRBJ1-2	TRBV9	CASSAGTVRPNYGYTF
TRBJ2-7	TRBV5-6	CASSATGFSYEQYF
TRBJ1-1	TRBV21-1	CAGGEANTEAFF